This record concerns one T cell receptor (beta chain) sequence. The antigen this receptor binds is unknown. It has no much larger one-base neighbor in the sample; base qualities were not kept. The immunoSEQ Assay, a bias-controlled multiplex PCR, was used to amplify TCRbeta CDR3 regions from genomic DNA. Regarding the original processing steps: The number of nucleated cells in each sample was estimated by amplification of reference gene primers within the assay. To quantify the absolute abundance of each unique TCRbeta CDR3 rearrangement, sequence reads were collapsed and filtered. For each sample, productive Simpson clonality was calculated by taking the square root of Simpson's diversity index across productive rearrangements. In its TCRdb copy, this immuneACCESS table keeps in-frame sequences only and misses some clones. Where compared with another copy, unresolved V genes explain less than half of these, and the others have no known cause. The V and J calls and clone size are taken from that table; D and trimming were inferred from the DNA. The sample has 450,000 to 500,000 clones on record, approximately 83% of them singletons. Clones ranked in the top ten supply more than 3% of the sample.

The data were obtained in a study of blood T cell repertoires in COVID-19 (dated by TCRdb to the early 2020s). For the study in its entirety: Samples from collaborators originated in the United States, Italy and Spain and spanned both the acute and convalescent phases of COVID-19. The prospective study material was composed of cDNA or gDNA derived from T cells, B-cell-depleted T cells, or PBMCs. Subjects who had been exposed to COVID-19, were actively infected with it, or had recovered from it provided the deeply sampled blood TCRbeta repertoires that made up the dataset. The repertoires were released in a freely available public database intended as a resource for research on the immune response to SARS-CoV-2. Samples came from the ongoing ImmuneRACE study (first 160 participants) plus 1,254 subjects from 6 global collaborators. The sample metadata nearly always contained a de-identified subject ID, COVID-19 status, age in years and sex. Where HLA class I and class II types were available, the types were taken from metadata supplied by the sample provider, not from assay-based typing. Results and caveats for the whole study, not just this receptor: Clinical and demographic metadata were provided uncurated, with the amount varying by source and participant.

Each collaborating institution followed its own protocols to collect whole blood in K2EDTA tubes. For TCRbeta analysis, collaborators shipped samples in one of three forms: frozen whole blood, isolated PBMCs, or DNA extracted from either of those sample types. Sequencing was performed on peripheral blood. This TCR derives from a human donor in a cohort sampled during active COVID-19.

The CDR3 reads as follows: CASSFVWPSNTEAFF. The bases are TGTGCCAGCAGCTTCGTTTGGCCGTCGAACACTGAAGCTTTCTTT. Rearrangement joined TRBV7-9 to TRBJ1-1; no D gene is confidently identified. Sequences SEHNR (CDR1) and FQNEAQ (CDR2) are obtained from the germline V gene (reference sequence). V and J lose 3 bases and 1 base, and a span of 12 bases separates them. The CDR3 measures 15 amino acids from cysteine to phenylalanine. The CDR3 DNA has 45 bases and is translated from base 1.